This T cell receptor beta chain was captured in a study of beta chain features in type 1 diabetes. Concerning this clone: Its target is not known.

V was shortened by 5 bases and J by 9 bases, with 11 bases between the two germline ends. The CDR3 length is 12 residues. Germline V lookup: CDR1 SGHNT, CDR2 YENEEA. It was via CD45RO/CCR7/CD25/CD127/CD95/CD27 that CD4+ naive, central memory, regulatory and stem cell-like memory cells were sorted. The study's findings and limits: Sequencing of cDNA might inflate the share of cells that strongly express TCR. Insertions were fewer and deletions more numerous at VDJ junctions in type 1 diabetes patients.

As every portion of the isolated RNA was reverse transcribed, the sequencing read expressed TCRB transcripts. The table came from immunoSEQ multiplex PCR; TCRdb's copy has only in-frame clones and leaves some out. The repertoire holds fewer than 550,000 clones, with roughly an eighth as singletons. This receptor was obtained from a woman between 18 and 29 years old in good health. The V and J genes are TRBV11-3 and TRBJ2-1; no clear D gene. Material: naive CD4+ T cells from blood. The CDR3 region is CASSLTMGEQFF. CDR3 bases: TGTGCCAGCAGCCTTACGATGGGTGAGCAGTTCTTC.